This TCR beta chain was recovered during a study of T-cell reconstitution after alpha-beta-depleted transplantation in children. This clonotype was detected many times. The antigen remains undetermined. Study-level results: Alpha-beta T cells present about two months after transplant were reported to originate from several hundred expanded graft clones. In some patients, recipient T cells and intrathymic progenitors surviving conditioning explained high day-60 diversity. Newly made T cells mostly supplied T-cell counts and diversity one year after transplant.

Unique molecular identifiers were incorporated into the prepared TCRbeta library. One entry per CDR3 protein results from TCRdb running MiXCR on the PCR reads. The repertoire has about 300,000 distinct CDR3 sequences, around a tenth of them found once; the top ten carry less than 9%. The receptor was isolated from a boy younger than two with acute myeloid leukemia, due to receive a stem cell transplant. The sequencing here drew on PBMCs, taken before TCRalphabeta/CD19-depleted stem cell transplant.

CDR3 nucleotide sequence: TGTGCCAGCAGCCTTCCGATTTGGACAGGGAGGGAGACCCAGTACTTC. It codes for CASSLPIWTGRETQYF. This chain uses TRBV7-2 with TRBJ2-5; 8 bases are shared with TRBD1. Per the germline V gene, CDR1 is SGHTA and CDR2 is FQGNSA. The junction had 13 bases not matched to a gene; V was cut back by 5 bases and J by 5 bases. The CDR3 covers 16 residues.